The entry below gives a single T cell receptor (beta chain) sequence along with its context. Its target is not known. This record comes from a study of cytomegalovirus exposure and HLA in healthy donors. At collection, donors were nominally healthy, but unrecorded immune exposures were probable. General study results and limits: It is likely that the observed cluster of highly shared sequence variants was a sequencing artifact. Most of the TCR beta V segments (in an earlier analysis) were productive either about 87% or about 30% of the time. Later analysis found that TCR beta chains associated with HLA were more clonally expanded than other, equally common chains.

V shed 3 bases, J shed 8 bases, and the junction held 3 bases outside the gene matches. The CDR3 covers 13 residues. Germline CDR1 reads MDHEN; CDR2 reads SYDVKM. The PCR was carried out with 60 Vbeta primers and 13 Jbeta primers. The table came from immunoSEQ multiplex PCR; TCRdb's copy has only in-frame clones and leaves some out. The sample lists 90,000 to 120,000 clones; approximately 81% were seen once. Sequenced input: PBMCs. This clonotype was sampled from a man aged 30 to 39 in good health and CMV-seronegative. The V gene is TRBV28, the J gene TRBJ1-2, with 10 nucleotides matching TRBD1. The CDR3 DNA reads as TGTGCCAGCAGTTTGGGGACAGGGGTCGGCTACACCTTC. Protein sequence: CASSLGTGVGYTF.